Presented here are 2 T cell receptor beta chains from one specimen sequenced in a study of CD8+CD57+ T cells in acquired aplastic anemia. Genomic DNA provided the template from which TCR beta VDJ and CDR3 profiles were obtained. Via MiXCR, TCRdb re-called the reads, giving one row per CDR3 protein. The table lists approximately 98,000 distinct CDR3 sequences, around 53% of them singletons. What was sequenced was sorted CD4+, CD8+, or CD8+CD57+ T cells (not recorded which) from PBMCs. The receptors here all came from a human donor in good health, serving as a control.

Many counts were recorded for this clonotype. The rearrangement links TRBV9 to TRBJ1-4; D is possibly TRBD1 (6 bases). V dropped 3 bases and J dropped 7 bases, with 16 bases sitting between them. Per germline, CDR1 SGDLS and CDR2 YYNGEE. This CDR3 comprises 15 residues. CDR3 sequence: CASSAHVGGGEKLFF. CDR3 sequence (DNA): TGTGCCAGCAGCGCTCATGTAGGAGGGGGTGAAAAACTGTTTTTT.

This clonotype has just one count. This rearrangement joins TRBV29-1 to TRBJ2-7, with D maybe TRBD1 (6 bases). Looked up from germline, CDR1 is SQVTM and CDR2 is ANQGSEA. The CDR3 runs to 13 residues. V gave up 4 bases and J gave up 2 bases, with 12 bases separating them. In DNA, the CDR3 is TGCAGCGTTGGGGGGACAAGCCCCTACGAGCAGTACTTC. Amino acid sequence: CSVGGTSPYEQYF.